The 9 T cell receptor beta chains reported below all come from one sample, sequenced in a study of blood T cell repertoires in COVID-19. Sequencing used immunoSEQ multiplex PCR; TCRdb keeps in-frame clones, though not all of them. The sample contains fewer than 250,000 clones, around 80% of which appear only once. Sequenced material: peripheral blood. These receptors were collected from a woman aged 35 to 49 with acute or convalescent COVID-19.

The gene calls are TRBV11-1 and TRBJ2-1, with 10 bases fitting TRBD2. The CDR3 has 16 residues. Germline V lookup: CDR1 SGHAT, CDR2 FQDESV (reference sequence). V lost 0 bases and J lost 7; bases outside the gene matches: 6. CDR3 sequence reads: CASSLASGGARNEQFF. CDR3 nucleotides: TGTGCCAGCAGCTTAGCAAGCGGGGGGGCTAGGAATGAGCAGTTCTTC.

The chain couples TRBV10-3 to TRBJ1-1; perhaps TRBD1 as D (6 bases). CDR3 length: 13 amino acids. The V gene lost 4 bases and the J gene lost 3 bases, with 9 bases spanning the gap. Germline values: CDR1 ENHRY, CDR2 SYGVKD. The CDR3 is CAISGGGYTEAFF. CDR3 DNA: TGTGCCATCAGTGGAGGGGGATACACTGAAGCTTTCTTT.

The CDR3 protein is CASIGLGVFF. The CDR3 nucleotides read TGCGCCAGCATCGGACTCGGAGTGTTCTTC. V gene TRBV10-2 combines with J gene TRBJ2-1; D may be TRBD2 (5 bases). V lost 7 bases to trimming and J lost 15 bases, with 13 bases between them. This CDR3 comprises 10 residues. Germline V gives CDR1 WSHSY, CDR2 SAAADI.

V usage is TRBV7-9 and J usage is TRBJ1-4; D might be TRBD1 (6 bases). Germline CDR1 and CDR2: SEHNR and FQNEAQ (reference sequence). V lost 0 bases, J lost 3 bases, and 11 bases lay in between. This CDR3 comprises 16 residues. The CDR3 loop reads CASSLALGQSNEKLFF. DNA for the CDR3: TGTGCCAGCAGCTTAGCCCTAGGACAGTCTAATGAAAAACTGTTTTTT.

CDR3 protein: CASSHAPREPQETQYF. CDR3 nucleotide sequence: TGTGCCAGCAGCCACGCCCCCCGGGAGCCCCAAGAGACCCAGTACTTC. The gene calls are TRBV5-5 and TRBJ2-5, with a tentative D call TRBD2 (6 bases). Germline CDR1 is SGHKS and CDR2 is YYEKEE (reference sequence). This CDR3 has 16 residues. Trimming removed 4 bases from V and 1 base from J, with 17 bases in between.

This chain uses TRBV12-5 with TRBJ2-1, with TRBD2 identical over 12 bases. The germline V gene encodes CDR1 LGHNT and CDR2 FRNRAP. CDR3 length: 18 residues. V lost 3 bases, J lost 4 bases, and 10 bases stayed unmatched. CDR3 in amino acids: CASGFRLAGVGMYNEQFF. The DNA for the CDR3 is TGTGCTAGTGGTTTCAGACTAGCGGGAGTGGGGATGTACAATGAGCAGTTCTTC.

This chain links TRBV12-5 with TRBJ2-7; TRBD1 might be the D (6 bases). There are 13 residues in the CDR3. The germline V gene encodes CDR1 LGHNT and CDR2 FRNRAP. V dropped 3 bases and J dropped 6 bases, with 12 bases sitting between them. The CDR3 DNA follows: TGTGCTAGTGGTTTATCAGGGGCGGCCGAGCAGTACTTC. It yields the protein CASGLSGAAEQYF.

A word on this clone: The final CDR3 position lacks the conserved phenylalanine or tryptophan, pointing to a likely read error. The V gene is TRBV2, the J gene TRBJ1-2, with 8 bases identical to TRBD1. This CDR3 region has 14 residues. V gave up 6 bases and J gave up 4 bases; unmatched junction bases: 7. Germline CDR1 reads SNHLY; CDR2 reads FYNNEI. This chain's CDR3 is CASRATGGSYGYTL. The CDR3, as DNA: TGTGCCAGCAGGGCCACAGGGGGAAGCTATGGCTACACCCTC.

J is TRBJ2-1 and V is TRBV6-2 or TRBV6-3; 8 nucleotides line up with TRBD2. The length of the CDR3 is 17 residues. Trimming at V came to 5 bases and at J to 2 bases, leaving 11 bases not matched to a gene. Germline CDR1 reads MNHEY; CDR2 reads SVGEGT. The CDR3 reads CASSPGVAGPTYNEQFF. In DNA form, the CDR3 reads TGTGCCAGCAGTCCGGGGGTAGCGGGACCCACCTACAATGAGCAGTTCTTC.